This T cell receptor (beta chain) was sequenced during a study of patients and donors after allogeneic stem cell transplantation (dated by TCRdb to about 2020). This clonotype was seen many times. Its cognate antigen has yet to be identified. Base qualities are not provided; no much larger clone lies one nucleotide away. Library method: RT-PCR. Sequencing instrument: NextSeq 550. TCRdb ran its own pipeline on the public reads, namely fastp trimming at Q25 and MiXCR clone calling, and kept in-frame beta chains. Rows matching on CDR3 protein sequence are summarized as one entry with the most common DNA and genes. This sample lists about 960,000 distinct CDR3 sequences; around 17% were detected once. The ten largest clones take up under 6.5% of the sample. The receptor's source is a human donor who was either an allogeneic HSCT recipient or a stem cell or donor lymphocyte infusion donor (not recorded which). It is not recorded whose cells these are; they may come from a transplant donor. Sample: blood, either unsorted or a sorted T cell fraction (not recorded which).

The DNA sequence is TGCGCCAGCAGCTCCACAGCGAACACTGAAGCTTTCTTT. Its protein product is CASSSTANTEAFF. Recombination linked TRBV5-1 to TRBJ1-1; the D segment cannot be called with confidence. The germline V gene provides CDR1 SGHRS and CDR2 YFSETQ. The CDR3 has 13 amino acids, counting the end cysteine and phenylalanine. The CDR3 DNA has 39 bases and is translated from base 1. V lost 3 bases and J lost 1 base; the stretch between them is 7 bases long. Reference TRBV5-1 and TRBJ1-1 genes cover what lies past the CDR3, so the full variable domain is KAGVTQTPRYLIKTRGQQVTLSCSPISGHRSVSWYQQTPGQGLQFLFEYFSETQRNKGNFPGRFSGRQFSNSRSEMNVSTLELGDSALYLCASSSTANTEAFFGQGTRLTVV.